The next 5 T cell receptor beta chains were all read from a single sample in a study of blood T cell repertoires in COVID-19. Assay used: immunoSEQ multiplex PCR; TCRdb lists only in-frame clones, some missing. The sample gives over 150,000 clones, 65% to 85% of which show up once; 6% to 8% is in the top ten. The sequenced material came from PBMCs or T cells enriched from blood (not recorded which). The receptors here all came from a man aged 40-55 years who had recovered from COVID-19.

The table lists this clone with a count of one. The rearrangement joins TRBV30 to TRBJ2-7, with D unclear. Per germline, CDR1 GTSNPN and CDR2 SVGIG (reference sequence). CDR3 length: 14 residues. V was trimmed by 5 bases and J by 0 bases, leaving 14 bases between them. CDR3 in amino acids: CAWDRVGFSYEQYF. The CDR3 region has the DNA TGTGCCTGGGACCGGGTTGGTTTCTCCTACGAGCAGTACTTC.

This clone was seen a few times. J is TRBJ2-3 and V is TRBV7-2, with D possibly matching TRBD2 (6 bases). CDR1 is SGHTA and CDR2 is FQGNSA in the germline V gene. V was cut by 1 base and J by 2 bases, with 13 bases left in between. CDR3 size: 16 residues. CDR3 nucleotides: TGTGCCAGCAGCTTAGTGGGACTTGACTCCACAGATACGCAGTATTTT. Translation gives CASSLVGLDSTDTQYF.

As regards this clone: This sample includes further DNA sequences coding for the same CDR3. The rearrangement uses TRBV20-1 and TRBJ1-5, with D unclear. Germline V gene sequence: CDR1 DFQATT, CDR2 SNEGSKA (reference sequence). V lost 3 bases to trimming and J lost 4 bases, with 7 bases between them. This CDR3 is 12 amino acids long. The CDR3 DNA sequence: TGCAGTGCTAGTCGAGGTAATCAGCCCCAGCATTTT. Encoded protein: CSASRGNQPQHF.

This rearrangement joins TRBV19 to TRBJ1-6; maybe TRBD1 (5 bases). Germline CDR1 and CDR2: LNHDA and SQIVND (reference sequence). V lost 5 bases and J 3 bases, leaving 11 bases between the germline ends. The CDR3 length is 15 residues. The CDR3: CASSPADSYNSPLHF. In DNA, the CDR3 is TGTGCCAGTAGTCCCGCTGACAGCTATAATTCACCCCTCCACTTT.

There are a few counts of this clone. The V and J genes are TRBV6-6 and TRBJ1-5, with TRBD1 matching 7 bases. The CDR3 runs 14 residues. Trimming took 8 bases from V and 5 from J; bases not matched to a gene: 9. Per germline, CDR1 MNHNY and CDR2 SVGAGI (reference sequence). The CDR3 DNA reads TGTGCCAGCTGTGACAGGGAAGACTATCAGCCCCAGCATTTT. Translating it yields CASCDREDYQPQHF.